Following are 2 T cell receptor beta chains from one sample sequenced in a study of T cells in Graves' hyperthyroidism and ophthalmopathy. TCR beta CDR3 region amplification was performed from RNA transcripts. An initial round of RT-PCR targeting the TCR CDR3 relied on the HTBI primer set. TCRdb re-called the multiplex PCR reads through MiXCR, storing one row per CDR3 protein. This sample has roughly 660,000 distinct CDR3 sequences, with roughly 17% found just once. Sequencing used blood. These receptors all come from a man between 50 and 59 years old with Graves' hyperthyroidism.

This clonotype appeared many times. The gene calls are TRBV28 and TRBJ1-4, with 7 bases that match TRBD1. There are 17 residues in the CDR3. After removal of 0 bases from V and 0 bases from J, the junction contained 4 bases not matched to a gene. Germline V gene data show CDR1 as MDHEN and CDR2 as SYDVKM. CDR3 sequence: CASSLWGQLTTNEKLFF. The DNA for the CDR3 is TGTGCCAGCAGTTTATGGGGACAGCTCACAACTAATGAAAAACTGTTTTTT.

This clonotype was picked up many times. The chain has TRBV7-2 and TRBJ2-1; the match to TRBD1 covers 10 bases. This CDR3 is built from 14 residues. Trimming cost V 5 bases and J 7 bases; bases outside gene matches: 5. The V gene's germline CDR1 is SGHTA and CDR2 FQGNSA. CDR3 sequence reads: CASSRGQGRNEQFF. The CDR3 coding sequence is TGTGCCAGCAGCAGGGGACAGGGGAGGAATGAGCAGTTCTTC.